The source of this TCR beta chain is a study of cytomegalovirus exposure and HLA in healthy donors. The primer mix had 60 Vbeta and 13 Jbeta primers. Method: immunoSEQ multiplex PCR; TCRdb's copy keeps in-frame clones and lacks some. Altogether around 99,000 clones are present, 60% to 80% being singletons, with the ten largest covering over 3%. The CDR3 is made up of 13 amino acids. V lost 5 bases, J lost 5 bases, and 10 bases lay in between. From germline, CDR1 is SNHLY and CDR2 FYNNEI. The study, taken as a whole, reports: In a later analysis, HLA-associated beta chains showed higher expansion and lower generation probabilities than comparable chains. Later analysis identified several of the most significant clusters that appeared linked to common viral pathogens.

Concerning this clone itself: Antigen specificity is unknown.

This chain links TRBV2 with TRBJ1-5, with a possible D match to TRBD1 (5 bases). Input material: PBMCs. The origin of this receptor is a man aged 35 to 55 in good health and CMV-seronegative. DNA for the CDR3: TGTGCCAGCAGTAGAACACAGGATCAGCCCCAGCATTTT. It encodes CASSRTQDQPQHF.